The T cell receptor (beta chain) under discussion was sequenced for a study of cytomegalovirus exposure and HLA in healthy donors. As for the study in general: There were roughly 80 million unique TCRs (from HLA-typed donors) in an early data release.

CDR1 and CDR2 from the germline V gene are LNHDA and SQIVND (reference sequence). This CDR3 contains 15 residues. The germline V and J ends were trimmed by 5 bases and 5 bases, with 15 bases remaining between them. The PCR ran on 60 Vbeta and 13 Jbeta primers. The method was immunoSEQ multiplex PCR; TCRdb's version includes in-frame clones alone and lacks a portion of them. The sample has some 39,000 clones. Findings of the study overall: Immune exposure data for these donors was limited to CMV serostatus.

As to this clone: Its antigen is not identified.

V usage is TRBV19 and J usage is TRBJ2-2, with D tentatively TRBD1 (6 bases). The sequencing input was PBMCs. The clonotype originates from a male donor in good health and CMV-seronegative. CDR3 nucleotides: TGTGCCAGTAGTTCTAGACAGGCCGGGACCGGGGAGCTGTTTTTT. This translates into CASSSRQAGTGELFF.